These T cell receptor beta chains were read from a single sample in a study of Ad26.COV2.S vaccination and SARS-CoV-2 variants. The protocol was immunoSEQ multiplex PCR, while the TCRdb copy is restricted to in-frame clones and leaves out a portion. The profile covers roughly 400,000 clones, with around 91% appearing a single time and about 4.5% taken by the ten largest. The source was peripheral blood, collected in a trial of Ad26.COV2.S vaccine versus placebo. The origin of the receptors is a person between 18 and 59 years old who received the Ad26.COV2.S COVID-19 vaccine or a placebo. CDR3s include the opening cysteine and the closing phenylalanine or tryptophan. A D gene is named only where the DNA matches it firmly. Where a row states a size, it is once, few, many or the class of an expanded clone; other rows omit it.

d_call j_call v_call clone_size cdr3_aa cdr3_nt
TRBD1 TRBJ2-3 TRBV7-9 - CASRRTGADTQYF TGTGCCAGCAGGCGGACAGGGGCAGATACGCAGTATTTT
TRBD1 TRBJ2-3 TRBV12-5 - CASGQGTAATDTQYF TGTGCTAGTGGTCAAGGGACAGCCGCCACAGATACGCAGTATTTT
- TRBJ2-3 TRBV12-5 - CASGLVKEGERADTQYF TGTGCTAGTGGTTTGGTAAAAGAAGGGGAGAGGGCAGATACGCAGTATTTT
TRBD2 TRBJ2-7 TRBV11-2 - CASSSASGIYEQYF TGTGCCAGCAGCTCGGCTAGCGGGATCTACGAGCAGTACTTC
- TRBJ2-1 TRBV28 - CASSPGMNNEQFF TGTGCCAGCAGTCCCGGGATGAACAATGAGCAGTTCTTC
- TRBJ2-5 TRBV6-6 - CASSYLQGSGTQYF TGTGCCAGCAGTTACTTACAGGGATCTGGGACCCAGTACTTC
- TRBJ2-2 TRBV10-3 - CAIAASGATGELFF TGTGCCATCGCGGCGAGTGGGGCCACCGGGGAGCTGTTTTTT
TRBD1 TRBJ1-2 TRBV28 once CASTQGAPNYGYTF TGTGCCAGCACCCAGGGGGCGCCGAACTATGGCTACACCTTC
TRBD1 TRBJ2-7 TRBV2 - CASKGQGGPYEQYF TGTGCCAGCAAGGGACAGGGGGGCCCCTACGAGCAGTACTTC
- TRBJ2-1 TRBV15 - CATSRGRSTYNEQFF TGTGCCACCAGCAGAGGCAGGTCCACCTACAATGAGCAGTTCTTC
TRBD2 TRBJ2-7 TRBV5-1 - CASSLDANPAGGREQYF TGCGCCAGCAGCTTGGACGCGAACCCAGCGGGAGGACGCGAGCAGTACTTC
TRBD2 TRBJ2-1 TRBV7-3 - CASSLTGTLAGGVNEQFF TGTGCCAGCAGCTTAACGGGGACACTAGCGGGAGGGGTGAATGAGCAGTTCTTC
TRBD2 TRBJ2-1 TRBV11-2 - CASSLGSPGLAEQFF TGTGCCAGCAGCTTAGGTTCCCCGGGACTAGCCGAGCAGTTCTTC
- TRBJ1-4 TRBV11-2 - CASSLVQGEANEKLFF TGTGCCAGCAGCTTAGTGCAGGGAGAAGCTAATGAAAAACTGTTTTTT
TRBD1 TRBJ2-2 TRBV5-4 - CASSLPGTGNTGELFF TGTGCCAGCAGCCTACCGGGGACAGGGAACACCGGGGAGCTGTTTTTT
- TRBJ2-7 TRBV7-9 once CASSLYSSVPGDEQYF TGTGCCAGCAGCTTGTATAGTAGTGTACCCGGAGACGAGCAGTACTTC
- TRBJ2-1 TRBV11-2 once CASSSVRGGNTEQFF TGTGCCAGCAGCTCCGTCAGGGGCGGTAACACTGAGCAGTTCTTC
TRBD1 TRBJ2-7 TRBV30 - CAWSAGQGAYEQYF TGTGCCTGGAGTGCAGGACAGGGAGCCTACGAGCAGTACTTC
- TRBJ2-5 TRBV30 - CAWSVTEETQYF TGTGCCTGGAGTGTAACAGAGGAGACCCAGTACTTC
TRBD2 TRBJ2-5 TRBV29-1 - CSAPLAGGQETQYF TGCAGCGCCCCACTAGCGGGAGGACAAGAGACCCAGTACTTC
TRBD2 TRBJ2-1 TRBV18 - CASSPPGLAGGVEQFF TGTGCCAGCTCACCCCCGGGACTAGCGGGAGGGGTTGAGCAGTTCTTC
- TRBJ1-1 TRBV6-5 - CATIPHFGGSTEAFF TGTGCCACCATCCCTCATTTCGGGGGAAGCACTGAAGCTTTCTTT
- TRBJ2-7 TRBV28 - CASIQGGDYEQYF TGTGCCAGCATACAGGGGGGGGATTACGAGCAGTACTTC
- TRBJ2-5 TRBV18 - CASSPLAQETQYF TGTGCCAGCTCACCACTAGCCCAAGAGACCCAGTACTTC
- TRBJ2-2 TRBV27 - CASSLAGPGELFF TGTGCCAGCAGTTTAGCGGGGCCCGGGGAGCTGTTTTTT
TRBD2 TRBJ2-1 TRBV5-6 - CASSKTSGNEQFF TGTGCCAGCAGCAAAACTAGCGGTAATGAGCAGTTCTTC
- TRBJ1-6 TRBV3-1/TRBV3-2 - CASSQAGRNSPLHF TGTGCCAGCAGCCAAGCAGGTCGGAATTCACCCCTCCACTTT
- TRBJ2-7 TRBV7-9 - CASSLGGFYEQYF TGTGCCAGCAGCTTAGGTGGCTTCTACGAGCAGTACTTC
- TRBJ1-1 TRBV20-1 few CSAREAVEAFF TGCAGTGCTAGAGAAGCGGTCGAAGCTTTCTTT
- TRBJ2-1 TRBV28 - CASQGTWGNEQFF TGTGCCAGCCAGGGGACTTGGGGGAATGAGCAGTTCTTC
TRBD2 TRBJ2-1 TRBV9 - CASSVAAGAHNEQFF TGTGCCAGCAGCGTAGCCGCGGGAGCCCACAATGAGCAGTTCTTC
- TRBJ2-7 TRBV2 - CASSREQGQQYF TGTGCCAGCAGTCGGGAGCAGGGGCAGCAGTACTTC
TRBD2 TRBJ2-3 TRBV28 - CASSRLAGSSDTQYF TGTGCCAGCAGTCGACTAGCGGGGAGCTCAGATACGCAGTATTTT